Listed here are 14 T cell receptor beta chains from one sample, sequenced in a study of cytomegalovirus exposure and HLA in healthy donors. Amplification used 60 Vbeta primers and 13 Jbeta primers. The assay was immunoSEQ multiplex PCR, and TCRdb's table has in-frame clones only and misses some. The sample shows 200,000 to 250,000 clones, over 60% of them seen only once. The sequenced material came from PBMCs. The receptors were sampled from a man aged 40-55 years in good health and CMV-seronegative.

This clone was detected a few times. The chain recombines TRBV10-3 with TRBJ1-5, with a tentative D call TRBD1 (6 bases). V was shortened by 2 bases and J by 7 bases, with 9 bases between the two germline ends. This CDR3 region has 13 residues. The germline gives CDR1 ENHRY, CDR2 SYGVKD. Written as DNA, the CDR3 is TGTGCCATCAGTGAGACAGGGCCCCAGCCCCAGCATTTT. Protein sequence: CAISETGPQPQHF.

This clone was seen a handful of times. V gene TRBV6-1 combines with J gene TRBJ1-1; TRBD1 matches at 10 bases. V was pared by 6 bases and J by 4 bases, with 2 bases of the junction left unmatched. Germline-derived CDR1 and CDR2 are MNHNS and SASEGT. This CDR3 has 13 residues. The CDR3 loop reads CASRTGGVTEAFF. The CDR3 DNA is TGTGCCAGCAGGACAGGGGGCGTCACTGAAGCTTTCTTT.

The chain couples TRBV19 to TRBJ1-4, with TRBD1 identical over 8 bases. The V segment lost 2 bases and the J segment 0 bases; nucleotides outside the gene matches: 5. The CDR3 is 17 amino acids. Germline CDR1 and CDR2: LNHDA and SQIVND (reference sequence). The CDR3 sequence is CASSILGQGATNEKLFF. The CDR3 region has the DNA TGTGCCAGTAGTATATTAGGACAGGGAGCAACTAATGAAAAACTGTTTTTT.

The chain carries TRBV28 and TRBJ2-7, with D maybe TRBD1 (6 bases). V dropped 5 bases and J dropped 3 bases, with 8 bases sitting between them. Germline V gives CDR1 MDHEN, CDR2 SYDVKM. The CDR3 consists of 12 residues. The CDR3 nucleotides read TGTGCCAGCAGTGACAGGAGCTACGAGCAGTACTTC. It specifies CASSDRSYEQYF. The whole variable domain, filled in from reference TRBV28 and TRBJ2-7, reads DVKVTQSSRYLVKRTGEKVFLECVQDMDHENMFWYRQDPGLGLRLIYFSYDVKMKEKGDIPEGYSVSREKKERFSLILESASTNQTSMYLCASSDRSYEQYFGPGTRLTVT.

The count of this clone is one. The chain combines TRBV5-5 with TRBJ2-5, with D possibly being TRBD1 (5 bases). The CDR3 is 12 residues long. V lost 4 bases and J 7 bases, leaving 11 bases between the germline ends. The germline V gene encodes CDR1 SGHKS and CDR2 YYEKEE (reference sequence). The chain's CDR3 is CASSMDTRTQYF. CDR3 bases: TGTGCCAGCAGCATGGACACCCGGACCCAGTACTTC.

The chain has TRBV9 and TRBJ1-1; a weak D match, TRBD1 (6 bases). This CDR3 comprises 18 residues. CDR1 and CDR2 (germline): SGDLS, YYNGEE. V dropped 1 base and J dropped 0 bases, with 19 bases sitting between them. The CDR3, as DNA: TGTGCCAGCAGCGTAATGGGGGGAGGGGGGGTTCTGAACACTGAAGCTTTCTTT. Its translation: CASSVMGGGGVLNTEAFF.

The chain couples TRBV9 to TRBJ2-3, with 16 bases aligning to TRBD2. The V and J ends lost 4 bases and 4 bases, in that order; junction bases with no gene match: 6. The CDR3 runs 17 residues. Germline CDR1 and CDR2: SGDLS and YYNGEE. The CDR3 sequence is CASSSSGTSGGADTQYF. CDR3 nucleotide sequence: TGTGCCAGCAGCTCTTCCGGGACTAGCGGGGGGGCAGATACGCAGTATTTT.

V gene TRBV7-9 combines with J gene TRBJ2-5, with TRBD1 as a possible D gene (5 bases). Germline V gene sequence: CDR1 SEHNR, CDR2 FQNEAQ (reference sequence). There are 15 residues in the CDR3. Trimming shortened V by 1 base and J by 4 bases, and 13 bases separated the two germline ends. CDR3 sequence (DNA): TGTGCCAGCAGCTTAGACGGCAGGGCGGTAGAGACCCAGTACTTC. This codes for CASSLDGRAVETQYF.

V and J are TRBV5-4 and TRBJ2-1; D possibly corresponds to TRBD2 (6 bases). The CDR3 has 14 residues. Germline-derived CDR1 and CDR2 are SGHNT and YYREEE (reference sequence). Trimming stripped 1 base from V and 4 bases from J, with 9 bases between. The CDR3 region is CASSLRDSYNEQFF. CDR3 nucleotides: TGTGCCAGCAGCTTGAGGGACTCATACAATGAGCAGTTCTTC.

J is TRBJ1-1 and V is TRBV5-1; D uncertain. This CDR3 region has 15 residues. V gave up 0 bases and J gave up 0 bases, with 9 bases separating them. Looked up from germline, CDR1 is SGHRS and CDR2 is YFSETQ. CDR3 sequence: CASSLDRVMNTEAFF. In DNA form, the CDR3 reads TGCGCCAGCAGCTTGGATCGGGTAATGAACACTGAAGCTTTCTTT.

The V gene is TRBV7-6, the J gene TRBJ2-1; TRBD2 matches at 9 bases. The CDR3 loop spans 15 amino acids. The ends lost 2 bases at V and 7 bases at J; junction bases unmatched: 6. From germline, CDR1 is SGHVS and CDR2 FNYEAQ. DNA for the CDR3: TGTGCCAGCAGCTTACGGCTAGCGGGACTAAATGAGCAGTTCTTC. This translates into CASSLRLAGLNEQFF. Looking up the rest from reference TRBV7-6 and TRBJ2-1 gives the full variable domain: GAGVSQSPRYKVTKRGQDVALRCDPISGHVSLYWYRQALGQGPEFLTYFNYEAQQDKSGLPNDRFSAERPEGSISTLTIQRTEQRDSAMYRCASSLRLAGLNEQFFGPGTRLTVL.

The chain joins TRBV19 to TRBJ2-7; D not certain. Germline lookup yields CDR1 LNHDA and CDR2 SQIVND (reference sequence). This CDR3 region has 14 residues. The ends were cut back, 4 bases at V and 3 bases at J, with 13 bases in the middle. The CDR3 reads CASSTPGGIYEQYF. The CDR3 region has the DNA TGTGCCAGTAGTACCCCCGGCGGAATCTACGAGCAGTACTTC. Using reference TRBV19 and TRBJ2-7 for the parts outside the CDR3, the full variable domain is DGGITQSPKYLFRKEGQNVTLSCEQNLNHDAMYWYRQDPGQGLRLIYYSQIVNDFQKGDIAEGYSVSREKKESFPLTVTSAQKNPTAFYLCASSTPGGIYEQYFGPGTRLTVT.

V gene TRBV9 combines with J gene TRBJ1-2, with D tentatively TRBD1 (5 bases). V shed 4 bases and J shed 1 base, with 14 bases lying between them. Germline CDR1 and CDR2: SGDLS and YYNGEE. The CDR3 has 15 residues. The CDR3 bases are TGTGCCAGCAGCTCCCTCCCAGGGCTTAACTATGGCTACACCTTC. Its protein is CASSSLPGLNYGYTF. The whole variable domain, remainder taken from reference TRBV9 and TRBJ1-2, is DSGVTQTPKHLITATGQRVTLRCSPRSGDLSVYWYQQSLDQGLQFLIQYYNGEERAKGNILERFSAQQFPDLHSELNLSSLELGDSALYFCASSSLPGLNYGYTFGSGTRLTVV.

The J gene is TRBJ2-7, the V gene TRBV7-8; 10 nucleotides align to TRBD2. Germline CDR1 is SGHVS and CDR2 is FQNEAQ. The CDR3 consists of 14 residues. V gave up 5 bases and J gave up 3 bases; unmatched junction bases: 4. The CDR3 spells CASSPRTSGYEQYF. The CDR3 DNA follows: TGTGCCAGCAGCCCGAGGACTAGCGGCTACGAGCAGTACTTC.